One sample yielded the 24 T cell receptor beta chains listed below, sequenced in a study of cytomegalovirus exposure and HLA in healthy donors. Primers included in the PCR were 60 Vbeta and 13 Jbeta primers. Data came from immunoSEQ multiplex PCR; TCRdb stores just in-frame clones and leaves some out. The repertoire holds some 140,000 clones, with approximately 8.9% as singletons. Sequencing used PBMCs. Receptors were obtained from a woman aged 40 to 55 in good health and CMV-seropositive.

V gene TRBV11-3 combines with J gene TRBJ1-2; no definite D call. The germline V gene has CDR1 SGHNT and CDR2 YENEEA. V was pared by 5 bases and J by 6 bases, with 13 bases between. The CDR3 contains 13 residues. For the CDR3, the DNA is TGTGCCAGCAGCCCCGGAGAGGGAGATGGCTACACCTTC. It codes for CASSPGEGDGYTF.

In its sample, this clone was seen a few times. CDR3 DNA: TGTGCCAGCAGCTTAGGGGCGGGGATTGAGCAGTTCTTC. It is translated as CASSLGAGIEQFF. V usage is TRBV7-3 and J usage is TRBJ2-1; D is possibly TRBD2 (6 bases). CDR3 length: 13 amino acids. Trimming left V 2 bases short and J 9 bases short, with 11 bases between. From germline, CDR1 is SGHTA and CDR2 FQGTGA.

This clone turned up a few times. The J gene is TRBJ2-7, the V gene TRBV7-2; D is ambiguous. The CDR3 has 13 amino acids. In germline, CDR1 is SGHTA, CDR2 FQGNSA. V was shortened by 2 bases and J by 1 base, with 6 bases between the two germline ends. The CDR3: CASSLTRSYEQYF. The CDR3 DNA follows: TGTGCCAGCAGCTTAACCAGGTCCTACGAGCAGTACTTC.

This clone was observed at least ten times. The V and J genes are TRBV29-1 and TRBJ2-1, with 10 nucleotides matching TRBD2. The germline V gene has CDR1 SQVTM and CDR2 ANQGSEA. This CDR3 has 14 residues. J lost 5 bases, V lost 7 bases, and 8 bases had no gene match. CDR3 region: CSGGLAGVHNEQFF. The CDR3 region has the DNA TGCAGCGGTGGCCTAGCGGGGGTTCACAATGAGCAGTTCTTC.

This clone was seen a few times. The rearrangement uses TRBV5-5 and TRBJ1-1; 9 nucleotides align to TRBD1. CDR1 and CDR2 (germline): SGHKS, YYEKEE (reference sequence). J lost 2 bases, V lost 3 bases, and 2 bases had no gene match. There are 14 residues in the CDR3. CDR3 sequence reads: CASSWTGDNTEAFF. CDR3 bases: TGTGCCAGCAGCTGGACAGGGGATAACACTGAAGCTTTCTTT.

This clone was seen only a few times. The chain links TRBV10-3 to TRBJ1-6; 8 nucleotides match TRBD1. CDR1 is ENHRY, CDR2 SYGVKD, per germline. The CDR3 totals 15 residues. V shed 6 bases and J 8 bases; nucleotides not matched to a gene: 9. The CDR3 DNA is TGTGCCATCAGGGAGGACAGGGAAGGATATTCACCCCTCCACTTT. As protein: CAIREDREGYSPLHF.

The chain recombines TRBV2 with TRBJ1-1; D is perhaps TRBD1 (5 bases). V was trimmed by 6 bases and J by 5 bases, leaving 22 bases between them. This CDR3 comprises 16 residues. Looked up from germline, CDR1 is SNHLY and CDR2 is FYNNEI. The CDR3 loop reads CASSVSTDPGRTEAFF. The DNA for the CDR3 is TGTGCCAGCAGCGTATCGACAGACCCTGGGAGGACTGAAGCTTTCTTT.

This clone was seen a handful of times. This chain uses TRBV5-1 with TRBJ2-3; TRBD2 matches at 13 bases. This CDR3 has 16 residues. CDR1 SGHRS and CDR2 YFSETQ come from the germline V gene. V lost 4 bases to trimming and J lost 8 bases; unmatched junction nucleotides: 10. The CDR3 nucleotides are TGCGCCAGCAGCCAAACACTAGCGGGGGGGCCTGGTACGCAGTATTTT. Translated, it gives CASSQTLAGGPGTQYF.

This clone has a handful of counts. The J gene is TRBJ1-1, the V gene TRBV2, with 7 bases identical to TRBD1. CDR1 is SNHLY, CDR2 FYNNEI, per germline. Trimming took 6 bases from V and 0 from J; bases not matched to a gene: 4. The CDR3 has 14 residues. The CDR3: CASSRQGMNTEAFF. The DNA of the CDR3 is TGTGCCAGCAGCCGACAGGGAATGAACACTGAAGCTTTCTTT. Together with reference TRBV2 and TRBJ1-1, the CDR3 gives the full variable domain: EPEVTQTPSHQVTQMGQEVILRCVPISNHLYFYWYRQILGQKVEFLVSFYNNEISEKSEIFDDQFSVERPDGSNFTLKIRSTKLEDSAMYFCASSRQGMNTEAFFGQGTRLTVV.

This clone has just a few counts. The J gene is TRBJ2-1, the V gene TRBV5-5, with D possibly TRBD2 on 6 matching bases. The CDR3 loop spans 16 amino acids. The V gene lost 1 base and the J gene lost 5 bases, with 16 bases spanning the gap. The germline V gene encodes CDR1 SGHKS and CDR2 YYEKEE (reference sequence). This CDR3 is CASSLLPRRDNNEQFF. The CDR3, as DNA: TGTGCCAGCAGCTTGTTACCCCGGCGGGATAACAATGAGCAGTTCTTC. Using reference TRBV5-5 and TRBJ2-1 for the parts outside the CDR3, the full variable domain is DAGVTQSPTHLIKTRGQQVTLRCSPISGHKSVSWYQQVLGQGPQFIFQYYEKEERGRGNFPDRFSARQFPNYSSELNVNALLLGDSALYLCASSLLPRRDNNEQFFGPGTRLTVL.

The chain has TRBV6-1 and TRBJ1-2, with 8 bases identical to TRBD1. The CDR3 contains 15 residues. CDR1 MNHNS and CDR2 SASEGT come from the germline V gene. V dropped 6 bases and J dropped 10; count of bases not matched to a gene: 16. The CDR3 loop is CASSLTPTGVEDYTF. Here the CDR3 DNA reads TGTGCCAGCAGCCTCACGCCGACAGGGGTCGAGGACTACACCTTC.

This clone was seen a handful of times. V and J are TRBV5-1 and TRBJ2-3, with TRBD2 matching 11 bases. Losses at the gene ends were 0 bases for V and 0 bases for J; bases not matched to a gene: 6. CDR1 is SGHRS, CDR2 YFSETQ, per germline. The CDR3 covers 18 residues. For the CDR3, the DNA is TGCGCCAGCAGCTTGGGGCTAGCGGGGGGAACAAGCACAGATACGCAGTATTTT. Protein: CASSLGLAGGTSTDTQYF.

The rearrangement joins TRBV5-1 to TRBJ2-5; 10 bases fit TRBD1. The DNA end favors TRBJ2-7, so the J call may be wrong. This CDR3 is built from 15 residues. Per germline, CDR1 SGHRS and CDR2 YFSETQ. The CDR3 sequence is CASSYSGTGVREQYF. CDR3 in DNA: TGCGCCAGCAGCTACTCCGGGACAGGGGTACGCGAGCAGTACTTC.

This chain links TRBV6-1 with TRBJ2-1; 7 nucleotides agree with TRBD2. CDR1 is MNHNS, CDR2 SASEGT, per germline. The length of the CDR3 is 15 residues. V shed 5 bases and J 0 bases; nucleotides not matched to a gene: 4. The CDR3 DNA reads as TGTGCCAGCAGTAGGAGCGGGACCTCCTACAATGAGCAGTTCTTC. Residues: CASSRSGTSYNEQFF.

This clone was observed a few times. The CDR3 spells CASSLGLAGGQTDTQYF. CDR3 DNA sequence: TGCGCCAGCAGTCTTGGACTAGCGGGGGGGCAAACAGATACGCAGTATTTT. The chain couples TRBV5-1 to TRBJ2-3; TRBD2 matches at 15 bases. Germline assignment: CDR1 SGHRS and CDR2 YFSETQ. The CDR3 is 17 residues long. V shed 5 bases, J shed 3 bases, and the junction held 7 bases outside the gene matches.

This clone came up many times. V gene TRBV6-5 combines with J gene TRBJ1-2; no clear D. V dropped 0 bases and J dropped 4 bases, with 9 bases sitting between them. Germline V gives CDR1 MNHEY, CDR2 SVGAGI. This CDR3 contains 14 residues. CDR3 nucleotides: TGTGCCAGCAGTTACTCGCCTCGGAGCTATGGCTACACCTTC. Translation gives CASSYSPRSYGYTF.

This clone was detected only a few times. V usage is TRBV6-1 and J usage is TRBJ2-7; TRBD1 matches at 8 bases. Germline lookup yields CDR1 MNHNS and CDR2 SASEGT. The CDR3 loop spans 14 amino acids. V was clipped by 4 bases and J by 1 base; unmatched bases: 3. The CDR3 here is CASSADRVSYEQYF. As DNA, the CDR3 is TGTGCCAGCAGTGCGGACAGGGTTTCCTACGAGCAGTACTTC.

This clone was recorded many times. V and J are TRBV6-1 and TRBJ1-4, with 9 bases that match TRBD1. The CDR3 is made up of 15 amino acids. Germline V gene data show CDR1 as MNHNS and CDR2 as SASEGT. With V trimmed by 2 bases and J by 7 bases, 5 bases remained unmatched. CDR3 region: CASSEMTGGREKLFF. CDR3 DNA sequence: TGTGCCAGCAGTGAAATGACAGGGGGGCGTGAAAAACTGTTTTTT.

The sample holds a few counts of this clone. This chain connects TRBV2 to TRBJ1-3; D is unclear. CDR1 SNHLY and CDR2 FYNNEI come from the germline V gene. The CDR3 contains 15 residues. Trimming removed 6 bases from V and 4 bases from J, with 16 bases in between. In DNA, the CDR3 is TGTGCCAGCAGCACCTCCCCGGTCTTCGGAAACACCATATATTTT. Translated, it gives CASSTSPVFGNTIYF.

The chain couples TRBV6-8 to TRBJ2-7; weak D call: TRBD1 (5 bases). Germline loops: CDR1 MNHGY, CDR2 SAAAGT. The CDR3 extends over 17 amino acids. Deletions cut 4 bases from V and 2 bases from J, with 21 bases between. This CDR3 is CASSFYRQLSNPYEQYF. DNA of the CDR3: TGTGCCAGCAGTTTCTACAGGCAATTGTCTAATCCCTACGAGCAGTACTTC.

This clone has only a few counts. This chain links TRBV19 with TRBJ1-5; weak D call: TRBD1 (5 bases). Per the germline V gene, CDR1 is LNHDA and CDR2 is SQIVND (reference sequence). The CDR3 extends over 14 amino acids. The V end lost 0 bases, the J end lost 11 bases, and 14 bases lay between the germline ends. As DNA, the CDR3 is TGTGCCAGTAGTATAGATCTGAGCGCCAGGGCCCAGCATTTT. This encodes CASSIDLSARAQHF.

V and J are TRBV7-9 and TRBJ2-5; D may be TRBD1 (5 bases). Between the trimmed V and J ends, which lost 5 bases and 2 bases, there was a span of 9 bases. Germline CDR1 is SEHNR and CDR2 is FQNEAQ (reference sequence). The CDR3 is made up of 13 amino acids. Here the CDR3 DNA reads TGTGCCAGCAGCCCGGACATGCAAGAGACCCAGTACTTC. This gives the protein CASSPDMQETQYF.

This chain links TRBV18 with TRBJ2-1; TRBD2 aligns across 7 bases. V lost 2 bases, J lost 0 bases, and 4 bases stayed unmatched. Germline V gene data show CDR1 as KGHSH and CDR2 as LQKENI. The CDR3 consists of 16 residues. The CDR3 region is CASSPKAGSSYNEQFF. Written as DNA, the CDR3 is TGTGCCAGCTCACCAAAAGCGGGAAGCTCCTACAATGAGCAGTTCTTC.

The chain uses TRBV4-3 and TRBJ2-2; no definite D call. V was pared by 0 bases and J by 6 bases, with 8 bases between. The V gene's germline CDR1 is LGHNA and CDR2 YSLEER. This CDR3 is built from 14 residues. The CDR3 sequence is CASSQDRISGELFF. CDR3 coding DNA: TGCGCCAGCAGCCAAGATAGAATCTCCGGGGAGCTGTTTTTT.